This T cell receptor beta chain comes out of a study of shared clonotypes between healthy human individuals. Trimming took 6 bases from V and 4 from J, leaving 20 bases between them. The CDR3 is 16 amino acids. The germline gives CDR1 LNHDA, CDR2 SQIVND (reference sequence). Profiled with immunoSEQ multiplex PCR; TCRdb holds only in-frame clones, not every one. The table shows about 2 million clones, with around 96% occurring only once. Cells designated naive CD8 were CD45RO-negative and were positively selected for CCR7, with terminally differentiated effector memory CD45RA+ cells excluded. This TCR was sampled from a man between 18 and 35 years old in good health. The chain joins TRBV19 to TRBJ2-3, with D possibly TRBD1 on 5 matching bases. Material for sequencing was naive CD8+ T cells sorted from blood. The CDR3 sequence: CASSRQGRERADTQYF. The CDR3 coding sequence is TGTGCCAGTAGCCGTCAGGGCAGGGAAAGGGCAGATACGCAGTATTTT.